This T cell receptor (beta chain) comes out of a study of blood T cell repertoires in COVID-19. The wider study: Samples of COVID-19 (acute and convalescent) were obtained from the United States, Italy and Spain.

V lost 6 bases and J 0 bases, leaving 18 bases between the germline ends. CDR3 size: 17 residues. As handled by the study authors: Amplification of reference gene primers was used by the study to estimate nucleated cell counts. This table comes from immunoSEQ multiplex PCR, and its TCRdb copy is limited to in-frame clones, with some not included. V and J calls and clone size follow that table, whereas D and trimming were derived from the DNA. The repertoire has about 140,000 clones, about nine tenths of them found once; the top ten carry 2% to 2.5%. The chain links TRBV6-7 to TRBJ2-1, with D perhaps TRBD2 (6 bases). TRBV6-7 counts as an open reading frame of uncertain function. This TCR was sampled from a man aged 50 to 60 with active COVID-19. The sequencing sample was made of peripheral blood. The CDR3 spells CASSSPGTQLSYNEQFF. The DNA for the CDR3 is TGTGCCAGCAGCTCCCCTGGGACTCAGCTCTCCTACAATGAGCAGTTCTTC.